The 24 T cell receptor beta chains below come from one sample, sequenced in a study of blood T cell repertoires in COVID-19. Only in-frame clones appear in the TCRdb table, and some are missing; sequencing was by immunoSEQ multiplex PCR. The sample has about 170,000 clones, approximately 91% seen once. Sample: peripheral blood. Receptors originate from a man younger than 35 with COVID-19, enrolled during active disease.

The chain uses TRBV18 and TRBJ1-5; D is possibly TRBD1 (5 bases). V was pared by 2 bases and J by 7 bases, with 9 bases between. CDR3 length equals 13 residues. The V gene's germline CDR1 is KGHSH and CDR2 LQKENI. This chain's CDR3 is CASSPRGAQPQHF. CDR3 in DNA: TGTGCCAGCTCACCAAGGGGCGCGCAGCCCCAGCATTTT. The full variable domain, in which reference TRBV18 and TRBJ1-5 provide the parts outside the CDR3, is NAGVMQNPRHLVRRRGQEARLRCSPMKGHSHVYWYRQLPEEGLKFMVYLQKENIIDESGMPKERFSAEFPKEGPSILRIQQVVRGDSAAYFCASSPRGAQPQHFGDGTRLSIL.

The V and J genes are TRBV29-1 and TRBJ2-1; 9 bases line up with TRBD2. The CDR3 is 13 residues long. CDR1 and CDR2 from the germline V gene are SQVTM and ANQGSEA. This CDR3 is CTLRSSGSNEQFF. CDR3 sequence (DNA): TGCACCTTAAGAAGTAGCGGGAGCAATGAGCAGTTCTTC.

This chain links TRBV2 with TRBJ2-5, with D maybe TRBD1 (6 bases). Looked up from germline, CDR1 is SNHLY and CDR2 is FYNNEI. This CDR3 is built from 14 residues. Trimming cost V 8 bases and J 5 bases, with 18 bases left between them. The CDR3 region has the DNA TGTGCCAGCCTAGAAGAGACAGGATGGGAGACCCAGTACTTC. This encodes CASLEETGWETQYF.

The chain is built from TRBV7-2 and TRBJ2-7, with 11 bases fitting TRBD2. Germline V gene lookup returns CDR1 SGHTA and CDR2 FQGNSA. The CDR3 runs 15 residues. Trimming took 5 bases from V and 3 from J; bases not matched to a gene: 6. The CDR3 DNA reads TGTGCCAGCAGCAATAGACTAGCGGGAAGCTACGAGCAGTACTTC. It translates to CASSNRLAGSYEQYF. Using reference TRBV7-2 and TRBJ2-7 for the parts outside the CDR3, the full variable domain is GAGVSQSPSNKVTEKGKDVELRCDPISGHTALYWYRQSLGQGLEFLIYFQGNSAPDKSGLPSDRFSAERTGGSVSTLTIQRTQQEDSAVYLCASSNRLAGSYEQYFGPGTRLTVT.

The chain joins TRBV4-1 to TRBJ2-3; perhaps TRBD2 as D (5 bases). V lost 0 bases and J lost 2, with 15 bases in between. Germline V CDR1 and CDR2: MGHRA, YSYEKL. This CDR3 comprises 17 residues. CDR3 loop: CASSQDGRTGLTDTQYF. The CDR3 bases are TGCGCCAGCAGCCAAGATGGGCGGACCGGACTCACAGATACGCAGTATTTT.

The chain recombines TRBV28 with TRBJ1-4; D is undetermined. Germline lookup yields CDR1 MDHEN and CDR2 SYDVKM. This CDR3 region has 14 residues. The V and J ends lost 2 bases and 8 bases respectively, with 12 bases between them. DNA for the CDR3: TGTGCCAGCAGTTTAGAGCGGGCGAGGGAAAAACTGTTTTTT. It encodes CASSLERAREKLFF.

As DNA, the CDR3 is TGCGCCAGCAGCCAAGATGGGGGGGACGTCGACGAGCAGTACTTC. It is translated as CASSQDGGDVDEQYF. This chain uses TRBV4-3 with TRBJ2-7; 7 nucleotides align to TRBD2. There are 15 residues in the CDR3. With 0 bases clipped from V and 5 bases from J, the junction kept 7 bases outside the gene matches. Germline-derived CDR1 and CDR2 are LGHNA and YSLEER.

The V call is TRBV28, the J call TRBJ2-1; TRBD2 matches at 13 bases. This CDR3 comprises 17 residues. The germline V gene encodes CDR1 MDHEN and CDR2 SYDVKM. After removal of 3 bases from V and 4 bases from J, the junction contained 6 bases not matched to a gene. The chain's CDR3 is CASSFVGLAGVYNEQFF. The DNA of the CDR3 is TGTGCCAGCAGTTTTGTCGGACTAGCGGGAGTATACAATGAGCAGTTCTTC. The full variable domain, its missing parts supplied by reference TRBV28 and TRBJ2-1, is DVKVTQSSRYLVKRTGEKVFLECVQDMDHENMFWYRQDPGLGLRLIYFSYDVKMKEKGDIPEGYSVSREKKERFSLILESASTNQTSMYLCASSFVGLAGVYNEQFFGPGTRLTVL.

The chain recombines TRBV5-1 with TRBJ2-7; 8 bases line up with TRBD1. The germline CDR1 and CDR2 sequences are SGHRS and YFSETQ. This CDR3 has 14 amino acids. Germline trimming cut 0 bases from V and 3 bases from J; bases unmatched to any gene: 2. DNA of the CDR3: TGCGCCAGCAGCTTGGGACAGGGGCTCTACGAGCAGTACTTC. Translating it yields CASSLGQGLYEQYF.

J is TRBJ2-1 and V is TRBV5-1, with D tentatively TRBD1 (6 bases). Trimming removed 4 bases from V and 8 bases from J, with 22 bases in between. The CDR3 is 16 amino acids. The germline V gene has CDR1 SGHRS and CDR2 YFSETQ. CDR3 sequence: CASSPRPGDPIHEQFF. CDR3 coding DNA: TGCGCCAGCAGCCCGCGGCCAGGGGACCCGATACATGAGCAGTTCTTC. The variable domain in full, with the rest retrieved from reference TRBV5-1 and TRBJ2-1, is KAGVTQTPRYLIKTRGQQVTLSCSPISGHRSVSWYQQTPGQGLQFLFEYFSETQRNKGNFPGRFSGRQFSNSRSEMNVSTLELGDSALYLCASSPRPGDPIHEQFFGPGTRLTVL.

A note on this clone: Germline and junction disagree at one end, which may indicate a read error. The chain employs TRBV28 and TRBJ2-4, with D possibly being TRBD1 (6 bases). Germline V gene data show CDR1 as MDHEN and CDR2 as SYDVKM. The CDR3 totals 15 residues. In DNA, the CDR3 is TGTGTCAGCACCCTGGGGACACCAGCCAAAAACATTCAGTACTTC. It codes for CVSTLGTPAKNIQYF.

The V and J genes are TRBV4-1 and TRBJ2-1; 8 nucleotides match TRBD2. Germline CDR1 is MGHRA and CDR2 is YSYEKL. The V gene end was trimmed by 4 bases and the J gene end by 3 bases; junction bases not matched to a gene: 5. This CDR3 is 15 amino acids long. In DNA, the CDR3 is TGCGCCAGCAGCCCCGGGAGGGCCGTCTACAATGAGCAGTTCTTC. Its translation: CASSPGRAVYNEQFF.

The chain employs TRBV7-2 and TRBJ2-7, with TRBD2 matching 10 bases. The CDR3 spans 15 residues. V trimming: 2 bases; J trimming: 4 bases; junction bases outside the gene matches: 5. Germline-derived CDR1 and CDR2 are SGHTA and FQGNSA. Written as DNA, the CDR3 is TGTGCCAGCAGCTTAAGTCCTAGCGGGAGTTACGAGCAGTACTTC. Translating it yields CASSLSPSGSYEQYF.

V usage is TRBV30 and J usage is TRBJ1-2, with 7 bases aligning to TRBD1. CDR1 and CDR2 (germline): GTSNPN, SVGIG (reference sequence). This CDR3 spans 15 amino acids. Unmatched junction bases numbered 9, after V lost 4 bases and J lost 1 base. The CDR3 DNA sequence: TGTGCCTGGACACCCCCGGGACAGCTTAACTATGGCTACACCTTC. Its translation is CAWTPPGQLNYGYTF.

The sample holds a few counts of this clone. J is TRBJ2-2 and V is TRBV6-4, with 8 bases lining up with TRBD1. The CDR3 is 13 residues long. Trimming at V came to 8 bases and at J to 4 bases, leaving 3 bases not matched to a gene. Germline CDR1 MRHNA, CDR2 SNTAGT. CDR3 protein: CASSDRVTGELFF. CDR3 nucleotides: TGTGCCAGCTCGGACAGGGTCACCGGGGAGCTGTTTTTT.

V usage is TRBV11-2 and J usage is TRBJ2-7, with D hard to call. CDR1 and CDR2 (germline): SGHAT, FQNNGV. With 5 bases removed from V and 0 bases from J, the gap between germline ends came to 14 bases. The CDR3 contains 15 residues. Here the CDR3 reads CASSLGFNPSYEQYF. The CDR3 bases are TGTGCCAGCAGCCTCGGTTTTAACCCCTCCTACGAGCAGTACTTC. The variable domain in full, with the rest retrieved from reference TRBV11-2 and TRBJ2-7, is EAGVAQSPRYKIIEKRQSVAFWCNPISGHATLYWYQQILGQGPKLLIQFQNNGVVDDSQLPKDRFSAERLKGVDSTLKIQPAKLEDSAVYLCASSLGFNPSYEQYFGPGTRLTVT.

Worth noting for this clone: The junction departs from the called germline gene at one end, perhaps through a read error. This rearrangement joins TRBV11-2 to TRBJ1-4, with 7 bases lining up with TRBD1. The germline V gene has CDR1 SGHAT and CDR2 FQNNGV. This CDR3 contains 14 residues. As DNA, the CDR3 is TGTGCCAGCAGCTCCGGGACAGTAGCCGAAAAACTGCTTTTT. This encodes CASSSGTVAEKLLF.

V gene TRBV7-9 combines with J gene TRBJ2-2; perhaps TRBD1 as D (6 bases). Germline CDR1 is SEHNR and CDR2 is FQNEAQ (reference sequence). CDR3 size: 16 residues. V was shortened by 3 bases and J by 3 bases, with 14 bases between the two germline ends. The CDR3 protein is CASSFYRTEDTGELFF. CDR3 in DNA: TGTGCCAGCAGCTTTTATCGGACAGAGGACACCGGGGAGCTGTTTTTT.

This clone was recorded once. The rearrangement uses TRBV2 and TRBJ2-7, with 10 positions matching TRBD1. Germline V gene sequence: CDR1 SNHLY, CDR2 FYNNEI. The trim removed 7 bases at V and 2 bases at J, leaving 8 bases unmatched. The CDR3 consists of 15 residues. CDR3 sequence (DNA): TGTGCCAGCACCCAACCCGGGACAGGGGCCTACGAGCAGTACTTC. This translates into CASTQPGTGAYEQYF.

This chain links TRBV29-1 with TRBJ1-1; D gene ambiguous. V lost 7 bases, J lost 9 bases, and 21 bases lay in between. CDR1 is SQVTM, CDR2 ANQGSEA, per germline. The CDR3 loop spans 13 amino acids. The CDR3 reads CSAKPLMTKQAFF. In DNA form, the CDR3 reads TGCAGCGCCAAGCCTTTGATGACAAAACAAGCTTTCTTT. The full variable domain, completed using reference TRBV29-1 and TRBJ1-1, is SAVISQKPSRDICQRGTSLTIQCQVDSQVTMMFWYRQQPGQSLTLIATANQGSEATYESGFVIDKFPISRPNLTFSTLTVSNMSPEDSSIYLCSAKPLMTKQAFFGQGTRLTVV.

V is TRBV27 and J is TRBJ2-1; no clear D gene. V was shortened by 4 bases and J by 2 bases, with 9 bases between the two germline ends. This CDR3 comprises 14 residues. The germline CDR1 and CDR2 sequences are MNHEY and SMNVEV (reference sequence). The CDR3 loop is CASSSQYPYNEQFF. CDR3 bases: TGTGCCAGCAGTTCCCAGTACCCCTACAATGAGCAGTTCTTC.

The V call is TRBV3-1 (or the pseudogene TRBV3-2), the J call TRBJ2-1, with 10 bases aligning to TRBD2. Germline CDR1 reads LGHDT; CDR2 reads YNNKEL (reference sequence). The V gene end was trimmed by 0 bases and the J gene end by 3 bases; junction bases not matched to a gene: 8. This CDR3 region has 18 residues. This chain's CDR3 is CASSQDPLTSGFYNEQFF. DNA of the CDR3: TGTGCCAGCAGCCAAGATCCCTTGACTAGCGGGTTCTACAATGAGCAGTTCTTC.

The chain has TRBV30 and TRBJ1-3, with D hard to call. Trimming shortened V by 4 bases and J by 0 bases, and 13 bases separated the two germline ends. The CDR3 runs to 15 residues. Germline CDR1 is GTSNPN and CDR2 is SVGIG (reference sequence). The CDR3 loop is CAWTPGSISGNTIYF. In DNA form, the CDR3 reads TGTGCCTGGACTCCAGGCTCTATCTCTGGAAACACCATATATTTT.

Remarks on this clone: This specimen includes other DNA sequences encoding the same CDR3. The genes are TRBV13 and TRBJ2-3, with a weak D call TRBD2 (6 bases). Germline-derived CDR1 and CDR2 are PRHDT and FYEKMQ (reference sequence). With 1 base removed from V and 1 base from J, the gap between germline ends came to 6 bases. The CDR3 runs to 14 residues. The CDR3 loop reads CASSLAGGTDTQYF. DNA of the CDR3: TGTGCCAGCAGCTTAGCGGGGGGCACAGATACGCAGTATTTT.